This passage covers 14 T cell receptor beta chains from one sample sequenced in a study of regulatory T cells in long-lasting Graves disease. Specified time point: newly diagnosed GD, antithyroid drugs for less than 3 months. Isolated PBMC RNA provided the starting material for the TCR library. For TCR beta, libraries came from iRepertoire HTBI primers and Arm-PCR of CDR3 regions. TCRdb used MiXCR to reprocess the multiplex PCR reads, holding one entry per CDR3 protein. The top ten clones hold 10% to 15% of a sample with approximately 480,000 distinct CDR3 sequences, 15% to 20% of them seen once. Another study also made use of these data, one on T cells in Graves' hyperthyroidism and ophthalmopathy.

Specimen: peripheral blood mononuclear cells (PBMCs), collected at new diagnosis, from a patient treated with antithyroid drugs. The receptors shown here come from a man between 35 and 55 years old with Graves disease.

This clonotype has at least ten counts. The CDR3 reads CASSPGLAEHYEQYF. For the CDR3, the DNA is TGTGCCAGCAGCCCGGGACTAGCGGAACACTACGAGCAGTACTTC. The V and J genes are TRBV7-9 and TRBJ2-7; 11 nucleotides line up with TRBD2. CDR1 and CDR2 (germline): SEHNR, FQNEAQ (reference sequence). The V segment lost 5 bases and the J segment 3 bases; nucleotides outside the gene matches: 6. The CDR3 covers 15 residues.

The chain combines TRBV27 with TRBJ1-6; D not resolved. CDR3 size: 13 residues. Germline-derived CDR1 and CDR2 are MNHEY and SMNVEV (reference sequence). V lost 5 bases and J lost 9, with 11 bases in between. CDR3 protein: CASSPGRASPLHF. In nucleotides, the CDR3 is TGTGCCAGCAGTCCCGGGAGGGCTTCACCCCTCCACTTT.

This clonotype appeared many times. The rearrangement joins TRBV20-1 to TRBJ2-3, with 9 nucleotides matching TRBD2. V lost 3 bases and J lost 3; bases outside the gene matches: 4. From germline, CDR1 is DFQATT and CDR2 SNEGSKA (reference sequence). The CDR3 contains 14 residues. The CDR3 DNA follows: TGCAGTGCTAGGCCCAGCGGGAGGACAGATACGCAGTATTTT. It translates to CSARPSGRTDTQYF.

There are a few counts of this clonotype. The V and J genes are TRBV27 and TRBJ2-1; 8 bases line up with TRBD2. Germline trimming cut 7 bases from V and 9 bases from J; bases unmatched to any gene: 11. CDR3 length: 14 residues. Germline V lookup: CDR1 MNHEY, CDR2 SMNVEV (reference sequence). CDR3 residues: CASKRAGGFTEQFF. The CDR3 coding sequence is TGTGCCAGCAAAAGGGCGGGAGGTTTCACTGAGCAGTTCTTC.

This clonotype occurred many times. The chain uses TRBV7-2 and TRBJ2-1; D is unclear. The CDR3 runs to 14 residues. V was trimmed by 1 base and J by 5 bases, leaving 9 bases between them. The germline V gene encodes CDR1 SGHTA and CDR2 FQGNSA. The CDR3 nucleotides read TGTGCCAGCAGCTTAGGGCTGAATGACAATGAGCAGTTCTTC. This sequence encodes CASSLGLNDNEQFF.

There are a few counts of this clonotype. The rearrangement joins TRBV29-1 to TRBJ2-2, with D tentatively TRBD1 (6 bases). The V end lost 4 bases, the J end lost 2 bases, and 8 bases lay between the germline ends. Germline V gene lookup returns CDR1 SQVTM and CDR2 ANQGSEA. This CDR3 is 13 amino acids long. The CDR3 nucleotides read TGCAGCGTTGGCAGGGGAAACACCGGGGAGCTGTTTTTT. It yields the protein CSVGRGNTGELFF.

This clonotype was recorded a few times. The V and J genes are TRBV6-1 and TRBJ1-2; 9 bases agree with TRBD1. The V gene end was trimmed by 6 bases and the J gene end by 3 bases; junction bases not matched to a gene: 5. Germline V gene lookup returns CDR1 MNHNS and CDR2 SASEGT. CDR3 length equals 14 residues. CDR3 loop: CASRRQGGYYGYTF. CDR3 sequence (DNA): TGTGCCAGCAGACGACAGGGGGGATACTATGGCTACACCTTC.

This clonotype was counted at least ten times. The gene calls are TRBV20-1 and TRBJ2-2; weak D call: TRBD1 (5 bases). The CDR3 length is 15 residues. V gave up 0 bases and J gave up 5 bases, with 13 bases separating them. Germline loops: CDR1 DFQATT, CDR2 SNEGSKA (reference sequence). The CDR3 DNA reads as TGCAGTGCTAGAGATCCGGAAAGACAGACCGGGGAGCTGTTTTTT. It yields the protein CSARDPERQTGELFF.

This clonotype was counted many times. CDR3 in amino acids: CASTDRDSQPQHF. Here the CDR3 DNA reads TGTGCCAGCACCGACCGAGACAGCCAGCCCCAGCATTTT. The chain combines TRBV6-2 or TRBV6-3 with TRBJ1-5; TRBD1 is a possible D gene (5 bases). Trimming cost V 7 bases and J 7 bases, with 14 bases left between them. Germline V CDR1 and CDR2: MNHEY, SVGEGT. The CDR3 sequence is 13 residues long.

This clonotype occurred many times. The gene calls are TRBV12-3 or TRBV12-4 and TRBJ2-3; 9 positions agree with TRBD1. The CDR3 runs 18 residues. The junction had 13 bases not matched to a gene; V was cut back by 6 bases and J by 0 bases. The DNA for the CDR3 is TGTGCCAGCAGCTACGCGGTTCCCGGGACAGGGAGCACAGATACGCAGTATTTT. Translation: CASSYAVPGTGSTDTQYF.

This clonotype was counted many times. This rearrangement joins TRBV12-3 or TRBV12-4 to TRBJ1-2; maybe TRBD1 (5 bases). Trimming shortened V by 5 bases and J by 5 bases, and 12 bases separated the two germline ends. The CDR3 has 13 amino acids. CDR3 nucleotides: TGTGCCAGCAGTACAGACAGACTTTATGGCTACACCTTC. Encoded protein: CASSTDRLYGYTF.

This clonotype was detected many times. The rearrangement links TRBV5-1 to TRBJ2-7; D possibly corresponds to TRBD2 (5 bases). Trimming left V 4 bases short and J 6 bases short, with 17 bases between. Germline CDR1 and CDR2: SGHRS and YFSETQ. The CDR3 totals 14 residues. The CDR3 DNA sequence: TGCGCCAGCAGCCCTGGCGAGGGTCCGTCCGAGCAGTACTTC. Its protein is CASSPGEGPSEQYF.

This clonotype appeared many times. This chain connects TRBV11-2 to TRBJ2-7; 8 nucleotides align to TRBD2. V lost 3 bases, J lost 0 bases, and 7 bases stayed unmatched. The CDR3 is made up of 16 amino acids. Per the germline V gene, CDR1 is SGHAT and CDR2 is FQNNGV. The CDR3 bases are TGTGCCAGCAGCTTCGGGCGAGCGGGGGCCTCCTACGAGCAGTACTTC. This encodes CASSFGRAGASYEQYF.

The gene calls are TRBV13 and TRBJ1-3; possible D gene TRBD1, 6 bases. This CDR3 spans 15 amino acids. The germline V gene encodes CDR1 PRHDT and CDR2 FYEKMQ (reference sequence). With 0 bases removed from V and 3 bases from J, the gap between germline ends came to 9 bases. In DNA form, the CDR3 reads TGTGCCAGCAGCTTAGGGGGGGCGTTTGGAAACACCATATATTTT. Amino acid sequence: CASSLGGAFGNTIYF.